Shown below are 14 T cell receptor beta chains from a single sample sequenced in a study of cytomegalovirus exposure and HLA in healthy donors. Here immunoSEQ multiplex PCR was the method, and the copy in TCRdb shows in-frame clones only, minus some. Of under 200,000 clones listed, 84% are singletons. Sequenced: PBMCs. The origin of the receptors is a man aged 18-30 years in good health and CMV-seropositive.

The chain carries TRBV6-1 and TRBJ1-1; TRBD1 is a possible D gene (5 bases). CDR1 is MNHNS and CDR2 is SASEGT in the germline V gene. Trimming cost V 6 bases and J 4 bases, with 15 bases left between them. This CDR3 has 14 residues. As DNA, the CDR3 is TGTGCCAGCAGCGCCCGGGGGGAGGGCACTGAAGCTTTCTTT. Translation gives CASSARGEGTEAFF.

This chain connects TRBV2 to TRBJ2-7, with 10 positions matching TRBD2. V was pared by 8 bases and J by 5 bases, with 6 bases of the junction left unmatched. CDR1 and CDR2 from the germline V gene are SNHLY and FYNNEI. The CDR3 runs to 13 residues. This CDR3 reads CASGLAGVNEQYF. The DNA of the CDR3 is TGTGCCAGCGGTCTAGCGGGAGTGAACGAGCAGTACTTC.

The rearrangement links TRBV7-3 to TRBJ2-5; 7 bases line up with TRBD2. This CDR3 spans 15 amino acids. Germline CDR1 is SGHTA and CDR2 is FQGTGA. V shed 3 bases, J shed 5 bases, and the junction held 9 bases outside the gene matches. CDR3 amino acids: CASSLGSGIMETQYF. The CDR3 DNA is TGTGCCAGCAGCTTGGGAAGCGGGATTATGGAGACCCAGTACTTC. Complete variable domain (other parts from reference TRBV7-3 and TRBJ2-5): GAGVSQTPSNKVTEKGKYVELRCDPISGHTALYWYRQSLGQGPEFLIYFQGTGAADDSGLPNDRFFAVRPEGSVSTLKIQRTERGDSAVYLCASSLGSGIMETQYFGPGTRLLVL.

The chain employs TRBV7-9 and TRBJ2-2; possibly TRBD2 for D (5 bases). V was clipped by 2 bases and J by 4 bases, with 8 bases between them. This CDR3 region has 14 residues. From germline, CDR1 is SEHNR and CDR2 FQNEAQ (reference sequence). The DNA of the CDR3 is TGTGCCAGCAGCTTACCGGGATCCACCGGGGAGCTGTTTTTT. Translated: CASSLPGSTGELFF.

The table lists this clone with a few counts. The chain is built from TRBV6-5 and TRBJ2-1; 10 bases fit TRBD2. V gave up 7 bases and J gave up 4 bases; unmatched junction bases: 7. CDR1 is MNHEY and CDR2 is SVGAGI in the germline V gene. The CDR3 contains 15 residues. The CDR3 is CASTQAGGLYNEQFF. The DNA for the CDR3 is TGTGCCAGCACCCAAGCGGGAGGGTTATACAATGAGCAGTTCTTC.

The J gene is TRBJ2-2, the V gene TRBV19; 7 nucleotides align to TRBD2. There are 18 residues in the CDR3. The germline gives CDR1 LNHDA, CDR2 SQIVND (reference sequence). V lost 6 bases and J lost 5; bases outside the gene matches: 18. CDR3 in DNA: TGTGCCAGTAGGCACCATGGGGGACTAAGAGGTCGTACCGGGGAGCTGTTTTTT. It specifies CASRHHGGLRGRTGELFF. The entire variable domain, with the rest obtained from reference TRBV19 and TRBJ2-2, is as follows: DGGITQSPKYLFRKEGQNVTLSCEQNLNHDAMYWYRQDPGQGLRLIYYSQIVNDFQKGDIAEGYSVSREKKESFPLTVTSAQKNPTAFYLCASRHHGGLRGRTGELFFGEGSRLTVL.

J is TRBJ2-1 and V is TRBV4-1, with 13 bases that match TRBD2. The CDR3 runs 16 residues. CDR1 and CDR2 from the germline V gene are MGHRA and YSYEKL. V trimming: 4 bases; J trimming: 7 bases; junction bases outside the gene matches: 7. The CDR3 is CASSLGLAGVGNEQFF. CDR3 nucleotides: TGCGCCAGCAGCCTAGGACTAGCGGGAGTAGGAAATGAGCAGTTCTTC.

This rearrangement joins TRBV6-6 to TRBJ2-1; D gene ambiguous. The ends were cut back, 0 bases at V and 8 bases at J, with 5 bases in the middle. Germline loops: CDR1 MNHNY, CDR2 SVGAGI (reference sequence). This CDR3 has 12 amino acids. This CDR3 is CASSYSPDEQFF. DNA for the CDR3: TGTGCCAGCAGTTACTCCCCTGATGAGCAGTTCTTC.

This clone was counted between two and nine times. V and J are TRBV25-1 and TRBJ2-7, with a tentative D call TRBD2 (6 bases). There are 15 residues in the CDR3. The germline V gene has CDR1 MGHDK and CDR2 SYGVNS. With 5 bases removed from V and 0 bases from J, the gap between germline ends came to 14 bases. CDR3 DNA sequence: TGTGCCAGCAGTCCCTGGGGGGAGAGCTCCTACGAGCAGTACTTC. Translating it yields CASSPWGESSYEQYF.

The chain recombines TRBV6-7 with TRBJ2-7; D perhaps matches TRBD2 (6 bases). TRBV6-7 is assigned to the ORF class and has an uncertain function. This CDR3 has 18 residues. V dropped 5 bases and J dropped 0 bases, with 23 bases sitting between them. CDR3 sequence: CASSQRRARLLSSYEQYF. Written as DNA, the CDR3 is TGTGCCAGCAGTCAACGGAGGGCGAGGCTGCTTAGCTCCTACGAGCAGTACTTC.

The chain carries TRBV2 and TRBJ2-3; 8 bases match TRBD1. Germline loops: CDR1 SNHLY, CDR2 FYNNEI. J gave up 1 base and V 8 bases, and 14 bases lay outside the gene matches. This CDR3 has 17 residues. Here the CDR3 reads CASLGRGLERGTDTQYF. In DNA, the CDR3 is TGTGCCAGCCTGGGCAGGGGGCTTGAGCGGGGCACAGATACGCAGTATTTT.

This clone was counted at least ten times. This chain links TRBV4-3 with TRBJ2-2; TRBD1 aligns across 7 bases. V lost 0 bases and J lost 8; bases outside the gene matches: 12. This CDR3 is 17 amino acids long. Germline V CDR1 and CDR2: LGHNA, YSLEER. CDR3 in amino acids: CASSQDSDRVVSGELFF. Here the CDR3 DNA reads TGCGCCAGCAGCCAAGATAGCGACAGGGTAGTGTCTGGGGAGCTGTTTTTT.

The DNA of the CDR3 is TGCAGCGTAGATACAGTGTTCCAAGAGACCCAGTACTTC. It translates to CSVDTVFQETQYF. V is TRBV29-1 and J is TRBJ2-5; D is ambiguous. The ends were cut back, 6 bases at V and 1 base at J, with 12 bases in the middle. CDR1 and CDR2 (germline): SQVTM, ANQGSEA. This CDR3 comprises 13 residues.

For this clone: The germline gene is not matched at one end of the junction; a read error may be the cause. In DNA, the CDR3 is TGCGCCGCCACTAGCGGCACAGATACGCAGTATTTT. It yields the protein CAATSGTDTQYF. This rearrangement joins TRBV7-2 to TRBJ2-3; TRBD2 agrees at 7 bases. CDR3 size: 12 residues. CDR1 and CDR2 (germline): SGHTA, FQGNSA.